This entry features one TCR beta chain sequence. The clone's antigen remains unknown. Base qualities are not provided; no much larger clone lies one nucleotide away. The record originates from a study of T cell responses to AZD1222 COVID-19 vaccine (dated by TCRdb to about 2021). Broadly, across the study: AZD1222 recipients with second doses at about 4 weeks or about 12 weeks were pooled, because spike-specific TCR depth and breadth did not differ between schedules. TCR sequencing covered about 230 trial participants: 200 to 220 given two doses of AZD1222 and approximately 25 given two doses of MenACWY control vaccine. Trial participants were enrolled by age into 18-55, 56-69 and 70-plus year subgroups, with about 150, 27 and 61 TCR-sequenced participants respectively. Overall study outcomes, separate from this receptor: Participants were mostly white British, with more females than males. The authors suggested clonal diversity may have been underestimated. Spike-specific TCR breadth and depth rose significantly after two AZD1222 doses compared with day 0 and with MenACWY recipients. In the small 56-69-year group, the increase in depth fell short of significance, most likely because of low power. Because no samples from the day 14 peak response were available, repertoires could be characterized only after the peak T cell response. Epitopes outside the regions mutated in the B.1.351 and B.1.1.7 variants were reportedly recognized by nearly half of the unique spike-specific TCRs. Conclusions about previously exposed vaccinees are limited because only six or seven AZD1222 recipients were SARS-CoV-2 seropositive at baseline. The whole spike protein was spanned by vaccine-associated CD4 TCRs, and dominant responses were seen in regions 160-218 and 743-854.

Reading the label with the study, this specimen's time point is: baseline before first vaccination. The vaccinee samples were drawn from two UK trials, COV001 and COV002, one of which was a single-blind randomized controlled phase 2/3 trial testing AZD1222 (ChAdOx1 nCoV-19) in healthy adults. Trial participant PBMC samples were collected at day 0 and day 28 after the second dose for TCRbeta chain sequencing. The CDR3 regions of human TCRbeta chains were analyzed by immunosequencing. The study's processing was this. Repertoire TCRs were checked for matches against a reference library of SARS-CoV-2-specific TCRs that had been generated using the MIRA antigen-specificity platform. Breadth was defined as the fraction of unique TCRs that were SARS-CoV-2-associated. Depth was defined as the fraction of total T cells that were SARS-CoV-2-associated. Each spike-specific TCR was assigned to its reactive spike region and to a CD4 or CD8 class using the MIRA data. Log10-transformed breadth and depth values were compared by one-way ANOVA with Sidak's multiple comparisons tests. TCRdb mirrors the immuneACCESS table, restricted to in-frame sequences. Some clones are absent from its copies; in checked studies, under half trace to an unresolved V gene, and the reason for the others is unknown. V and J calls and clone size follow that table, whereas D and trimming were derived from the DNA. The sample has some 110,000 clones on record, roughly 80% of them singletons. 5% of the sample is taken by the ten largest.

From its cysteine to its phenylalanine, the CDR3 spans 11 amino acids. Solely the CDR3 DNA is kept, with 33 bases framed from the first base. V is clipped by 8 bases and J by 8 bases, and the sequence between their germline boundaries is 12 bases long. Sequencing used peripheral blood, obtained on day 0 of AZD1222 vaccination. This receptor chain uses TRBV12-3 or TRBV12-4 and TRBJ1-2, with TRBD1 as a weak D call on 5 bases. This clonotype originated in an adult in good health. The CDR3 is CASGAGWGYTF. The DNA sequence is TGTGCCAGCGGGGCAGGGTGGGGCTACACCTTC.